These 21 T cell receptor beta chains originate from one sample sequenced in a study of blood T cell repertoires in COVID-19. Repertoires were generated with immunoSEQ multiplex PCR, while TCRdb's copy carries only in-frame clones and drops some. The sample yields 280,000 or so clones, 83% seen once. The material sequenced was peripheral blood. These TCRs come from a woman in her forties or fifties who had recovered from COVID-19.

This clone was detected only once. V and J are TRBV30 and TRBJ2-1; possibly TRBD2 for D (6 bases). The germline V and J ends were trimmed by 3 bases and 7 bases, with 25 bases remaining between them. This CDR3 contains 17 residues. Germline V lookup: CDR1 GTSNPN, CDR2 SVGIG (reference sequence). Written as DNA, the CDR3 is TGTGCCTGGAGAAGGACCCGCCGGGCCCCTGGGGGGAATGAGCAGTTCTTC. Its protein is CAWRRTRRAPGGNEQFF.

The J gene is TRBJ1-6, the V gene TRBV9; no reliable D call. The CDR3 is 14 amino acids. Germline values: CDR1 SGDLS, CDR2 YYNGEE. V lost 2 bases to trimming and J lost 6 bases, with 9 bases between them. The CDR3 here is CASSVDTGNSPLHF. CDR3 in DNA: TGTGCCAGCAGCGTCGACACCGGTAATTCACCCCTCCACTTT.

The J gene is TRBJ2-7, the V gene TRBV4-1; TRBD2 agrees at 13 bases. The V gene's germline CDR1 is MGHRA and CDR2 YSYEKL. This CDR3 region has 17 residues. J was trimmed by 5 bases and V by 1 base; bases with no gene match: 8. CDR3 in DNA: TGCGCCAGCAGCCAAGGAAGGACTAGCGGGAGTAAAAACGAGCAGTACTTC. Residues: CASSQGRTSGSKNEQYF.

This chain links TRBV7-6 with TRBJ2-2; a possible D gene is TRBD1 (6 bases). The germline CDR1 and CDR2 sequences are SGHVS and FNYEAQ. The CDR3 has 19 amino acids. Trimming removed 0 bases from V and 6 bases from J, with 23 bases in between. The CDR3, as DNA: TGTGCCAGCAGCTTAGCTGAAGATCTCCTCAGGGGTATGGCCGGGGAGCTGTTTTTT. Its protein product is CASSLAEDLLRGMAGELFF.

The chain uses TRBV19 and TRBJ2-7, with 12 bases matching TRBD1. The CDR3 runs to 15 residues. Losses at the gene ends were 4 bases for V and 3 bases for J; bases not matched to a gene: 4. Germline-derived CDR1 and CDR2 are LNHDA and SQIVND (reference sequence). The CDR3: CASSTGTGGYYEQYF. CDR3 nucleotides: TGTGCCAGTAGTACCGGGACAGGGGGCTACTACGAGCAGTACTTC. The full variable domain, completed using reference TRBV19 and TRBJ2-7, is DGGITQSPKYLFRKEGQNVTLSCEQNLNHDAMYWYRQDPGQGLRLIYYSQIVNDFQKGDIAEGYSVSREKKESFPLTVTSAQKNPTAFYLCASSTGTGGYYEQYFGPGTRLTVT.

V usage is TRBV30 and J usage is TRBJ1-4; D gene uncertain. The CDR3 spans 12 residues. Germline CDR1 reads GTSNPN; CDR2 reads SVGIG (reference sequence). V was pared by 7 bases and J by 7 bases, with 13 bases between. The CDR3 region is CASRLGGEKLFF. For the CDR3, the DNA is TGTGCCTCCCGTTTGGGAGGTGAAAAACTGTTTTTT.

The chain couples TRBV5-6 to TRBJ1-2; D unclear. The CDR3 is 12 residues long. V lost 4 bases to trimming and J lost 3 bases, with 7 bases between them. The germline V gene encodes CDR1 SGHDT and CDR2 YYEEEE. The CDR3 nucleotides are TGTGCCAGCAGCAACGGAGACTATGGCTACACCTTC. This translates into CASSNGDYGYTF.

The J gene is TRBJ2-2, the V gene TRBV3-1 (or the pseudogene TRBV3-2); possibly TRBD1 for D (6 bases). The V and J ends lost 5 bases and 2 bases respectively, with 21 bases between them. The CDR3 contains 18 residues. Germline V lookup: CDR1 LGHDT, CDR2 YNNKEL (reference sequence). The CDR3 region is CASSDHIGQFLNTGELFF. CDR3 nucleotides: TGTGCCAGCAGCGACCACATCGGACAGTTTCTTAACACCGGGGAGCTGTTTTTT.

The genes are TRBV7-6 and TRBJ2-3, with D possibly being TRBD2 (6 bases). The germline gives CDR1 SGHVS, CDR2 FNYEAQ. CDR3 length: 17 amino acids. V shed 5 bases and J shed 1 base, with 19 bases lying between them. CDR3 nucleotide sequence: TGTGCCAGCAGCCCCCGGACTACTTCTTGGGGCACAGATACGCAGTATTTT. Translating gives CASSPRTTSWGTDTQYF.

This clone was recorded only once. The chain has TRBV4-3 and TRBJ2-5, with 11 bases lining up with TRBD1. The CDR3 runs to 16 residues. Trimming cost V 4 bases and J 2 bases; bases outside gene matches: 6. CDR1 and CDR2 from the germline V gene are LGHNA and YSLEER. The CDR3 nucleotides are TGCGCCAGCAGCCTTGCCGGGACAGGGGGACAAGAGACCCAGTACTTC. It specifies CASSLAGTGGQETQYF.

The CDR3 DNA is TGTGCCAGTAGCAAGGCGGGGGGGGGCTACAATGAGCAGTTCTTC. Translating gives CASSKAGGGYNEQFF. The gene calls are TRBV19 and TRBJ2-1; 9 nucleotides match TRBD2. CDR1 and CDR2 (germline): LNHDA, SQIVND (reference sequence). The CDR3 runs 15 residues. With V trimmed by 6 bases and J by 3 bases, 6 bases remained unmatched.

This sequence joins TRBV6-5 and TRBJ1-4; possible D gene TRBD1, 5 bases. The germline gives CDR1 MNHEY, CDR2 SVGAGI. V lost 11 bases and J 4 bases, leaving 14 bases between the germline ends. This CDR3 region has 13 residues. The CDR3 protein is CAAYDSNNEKLFF. CDR3 sequence (DNA): TGTGCCGCCTACGACAGCAATAATGAAAAACTGTTTTTT.

This clone was observed many times. CDR3 loop: CASSRGGDWETQYF. Here the CDR3 DNA reads TGTGCCAGCAGTCGCGGGGGGGACTGGGAGACCCAGTACTTC. The chain carries TRBV6-2 or TRBV6-3 and TRBJ2-5; the match to TRBD2 covers 9 bases. CDR1 and CDR2 (germline): MNHEY, SVGEGT. The V gene end was trimmed by 5 bases and the J gene end by 5 bases; junction bases not matched to a gene: 6. The CDR3 extends over 14 amino acids.

The chain combines TRBV6-5 with TRBJ2-5, with D maybe TRBD2 (5 bases). This CDR3 has 15 residues. Germline V gene data show CDR1 as MNHEY and CDR2 as SVGAGI. V lost 2 bases to trimming and J lost 4 bases, with 14 bases between them. Written as DNA, the CDR3 is TGTGCCAGCAGTTACCTAGCTGCGGTGCGAGAGACCCAGTACTTC. Protein: CASSYLAAVRETQYF.

The chain employs TRBV27 and TRBJ2-5; D unclear. The CDR3 covers 15 residues. Germline CDR1 and CDR2: MNHEY and SMNVEV (reference sequence). V was shortened by 6 bases and J by 5 bases, with 19 bases between the two germline ends. CDR3 DNA sequence: TGTGCCAGCAGGCCTCGAGACACATACCGGGAGACCCAGTACTTC. Its translation: CASRPRDTYRETQYF.

This chain joins TRBV27 and TRBJ2-5; 10 bases agree with TRBD1. The CDR3 spans 13 residues. Looked up from germline, CDR1 is MNHEY and CDR2 is SMNVEV (reference sequence). V lost 7 bases and J lost 4; bases outside the gene matches: 3. This CDR3 is CASKGQGSETQYF. DNA of the CDR3: TGTGCCAGCAAGGGACAGGGGTCAGAGACCCAGTACTTC.

The chain carries TRBV3-1 (or the pseudogene TRBV3-2) and TRBJ1-3; D is unclear. Trimming removed 5 bases at V and 3 bases at J, with 5 bases between. The CDR3 has 12 amino acids. Germline values: CDR1 LGHDT, CDR2 YNNKEL (reference sequence). The CDR3 region is CASSVDGNTIYF. The CDR3 coding sequence is TGTGCCAGCAGCGTAGATGGAAACACCATATATTTT.

The chain is built from TRBV28 and TRBJ1-6, with 7 bases matching TRBD1. Germline CDR1 is MDHEN and CDR2 is SYDVKM. V was pared by 3 bases and J by 9 bases, with 8 bases of the junction left unmatched. This CDR3 spans 15 amino acids. CDR3 nucleotides: TGTGCCAGCAGTTTGTATCGGCAGGGGGGTTCACCCCTCCACTTT. As protein: CASSLYRQGGSPLHF.

This clone was counted a few times. The V and J genes are TRBV13 and TRBJ2-6, with D possibly matching TRBD2 (5 bases). The CDR3 contains 16 residues. Trimming took off 5 bases at V and 2 bases at J, with 13 bases between the two ends. Germline assignment: CDR1 PRHDT and CDR2 FYEKMQ (reference sequence). The CDR3 reads CASSESRVAGANVLTF. Written as DNA, the CDR3 is TGTGCCAGCAGCGAATCGAGGGTAGCTGGGGCCAACGTCCTGACTTTC.

The chain uses TRBV28 and TRBJ1-1; a weak D match, TRBD1 (6 bases). CDR3 size: 14 residues. Between the trimmed V and J ends, which lost 6 bases and 7 bases, there was a span of 18 bases. Germline CDR1 reads MDHEN; CDR2 reads SYDVKM. CDR3 residues: CASSLWTVNGEAFF. DNA for the CDR3: TGTGCCAGCAGCCTATGGACAGTGAACGGTGAAGCTTTCTTT.

This clone came up once. This chain connects TRBV5-5 to TRBJ1-5; 9 bases agree with TRBD1. Trimming at V came to 4 bases and at J to 9 bases, leaving 11 bases not matched to a gene. The germline CDR1 and CDR2 sequences are SGHKS and YYEKEE (reference sequence). The CDR3 spans 15 residues. CDR3 sequence reads: CASSTRDRVGMPQHF. The CDR3 nucleotides are TGTGCCAGCAGCACCCGGGACAGGGTGGGAATGCCCCAGCATTTT.